Each of the 6 T cell receptor beta chains below was sequenced from the same sample in a study of response to subunit inactivated influenza vaccine. Each CDR3 protein gets one entry after TCRdb re-called the RT-PCR reads with MiXCR. The sample lists about 170,000 distinct CDR3 sequences, approximately 12% seen once, with 25% to 35% in the top ten. The data were also submitted as part of a second study, on T cells expressing NK-cell markers. According to that study: UMI-tagged 5'RACE template switching yielded the TCR beta cDNA.

The source was CD8+ T cells sorted from PBMCs, collected about 13 days after vaccination. The receptor set was obtained from a man aged 45 to 65 who received an inactivated influenza vaccine.

This clonotype has just a few counts. The J gene is TRBJ2-4, the V gene TRBV12-3 or TRBV12-4, with D perhaps matching TRBD1 (5 bases). This CDR3 has 14 amino acids. V dropped 6 bases and J dropped 6 bases, with 15 bases sitting between them. The CDR3 nucleotides are TGTGCCAGCAGCCAACAGGCTTGGCGAAACATTCAGTACTTC. This translates into CASSQQAWRNIQYF.

This clonotype was seen ten or more times. This chain joins TRBV7-9 and TRBJ2-2, with TRBD1 as a possible D gene (6 bases). This CDR3 contains 16 residues. Trimming stripped 3 bases from V and 6 bases from J, with 17 bases between. Germline V gene lookup returns CDR1 SEHNR and CDR2 FQNEAQ (reference sequence). CDR3 DNA sequence: TGTGCCAGCAGCTTCCCTACAGGGAGTGTAGCCGGGGAGCTGTTTTTT. It encodes CASSFPTGSVAGELFF.

This chain uses TRBV28 with TRBJ1-2, with D perhaps TRBD1 (5 bases). Germline loops: CDR1 MDHEN, CDR2 SYDVKM. The CDR3 sequence is 14 residues long. Trimming stripped 3 bases from V and 2 bases from J, with 10 bases between. The CDR3 region has the DNA TGTGCCAGCAGTTTGGGGGTCTCCAACTATGGCTACACCTTC. The encoded protein is CASSLGVSNYGYTF.

This clonotype was detected ten times or more. The chain couples TRBV10-3 to TRBJ2-7, with TRBD2 matching over 10 bases. V shed 0 bases, J shed 6 bases, and the junction held 5 bases outside the gene matches. The CDR3 covers 15 residues. In germline, CDR1 is ENHRY, CDR2 SYGVKD. This CDR3 is CAISESLAGEFEQYF. DNA of the CDR3: TGTGCCATCAGTGAGTCCCTAGCGGGAGAATTCGAGCAGTACTTC.

In its sample, this clonotype was seen many times. CDR3 sequence (DNA): TGTGCCAGCAGTTCCCGGAAGGTTGACAGGGGTCCCTACGAGCAGTACTTC. Protein sequence: CASSSRKVDRGPYEQYF. The V gene is TRBV6-2 or TRBV6-3, the J gene TRBJ2-7; 8 bases are a match to TRBD1. The CDR3 is 17 residues long. Germline V lookup: CDR1 MNHEY, CDR2 SVGEGT. V was pared by 4 bases and J by 2 bases, with 13 bases of the junction left unmatched.

In the case of this clonotype: A much larger clone differs from this one at a single base, so this may be a read error. The chain combines TRBV4-2 with TRBJ2-3; D unresolved. Germline assignment: CDR1 LGHNA and CDR2 YNFKEQ. The CDR3 covers 15 residues. V lost 1 base and J 0 bases, leaving 8 bases between the germline ends. The CDR3 DNA is TGTGCCAGCAGCCAAGGGGTTACCAGCACAGATACGCAGTATTTT. It is translated as CASSQGVTSTDTQYF.